One sample yielded the 4 T cell receptor beta chains listed below, sequenced in a study of T cell responses to AZD1222 COVID-19 vaccine. Here immunoSEQ multiplex PCR was the method, and the copy in TCRdb shows in-frame clones only, minus some. The top ten hold over 6% of the sample, which has some 190,000 clones, 80% to 90% seen once. Source: peripheral blood, taken on day 0 of AZD1222 vaccination. All receptors derive from an adult in good health.

This sequence joins TRBV6-5 and TRBJ1-4; D is undetermined. The V gene lost 6 bases and the J gene lost 0 bases, with 8 bases spanning the gap. The CDR3 contains 14 residues. In germline, CDR1 is MNHEY, CDR2 SVGAGI. CDR3 nucleotides: TGTGCCAGCAGCCTCAGTGCAACTAATGAAAAACTGTTTTTT. Protein: CASSLSATNEKLFF.

About this clone itself: The same CDR3 can be traced to other DNA sequences in this sample. The rearrangement links TRBV6-1 to TRBJ1-2, with D unclear. Germline CDR1 is MNHNS and CDR2 is SASEGT. There are 12 residues in the CDR3. Trimming took off 1 base at V and 8 bases at J, with 8 bases between the two ends. This chain's CDR3 is CASSEGVGGYTF. The CDR3, as DNA: TGTGCCAGCAGTGAAGGGGTGGGAGGCTACACCTTC.

The chain employs TRBV5-5 and TRBJ2-5; 12 bases fit TRBD2. CDR1 and CDR2 (germline): SGHKS, YYEKEE (reference sequence). Germline trimming cut 4 bases from V and 5 bases from J; bases unmatched to any gene: 9. CDR3 length: 16 residues. CDR3 loop: CASSLRLAGDVETQYF. For the CDR3, the DNA is TGTGCCAGCAGCCTTCGACTAGCGGGGGACGTGGAGACCCAGTACTTC.

V usage is TRBV6-5 and J usage is TRBJ2-7; D assignment may be TRBD1 or TRBD2 (5 bases each). Germline CDR1 reads MNHEY; CDR2 reads SVGAGI. Trimming pared 8 bases from V and 3 bases from J, leaving 11 bases between. CDR3 size: 12 residues. CDR3 DNA sequence: TGTGCCAGCGAGGGGACCCTCTACGAGCAGTACTTC. Amino acid sequence: CASEGTLYEQYF.